These 25 T cell receptor beta chains came from one sample sequenced in a study of blood T cells in healthy people across ages. A J-beta primer mix and a sample-barcoded 5' primer were used in a second PCR of roughly 7 to 12 cycles. TCRdb used MiXCR to reprocess the 5' RACE reads, holding one entry per CDR3 protein. The profile covers roughly 1,800,000 distinct CDR3 sequences, with just under 50% appearing a single time and less than 2.5% taken by the ten largest. The sample was blood. The receptor source for this set is a middle-aged woman in good health.

The chain has TRBV5-1 and TRBJ2-7; 16 nucleotides match TRBD2. The CDR3 contains 19 residues. Germline loops: CDR1 SGHRS, CDR2 YFSETQ. The J segment lost 2 bases and the V segment lost 4 bases, leaving 12 bases of the junction unmatched. CDR3 sequence: CASSIGTSGGAMGPYEQYF. For the CDR3, the DNA is TGCGCCAGCAGCATTGGGACTAGCGGGGGGGCCATGGGACCCTACGAGCAGTACTTC.

This clonotype has just a few counts. The chain carries TRBV27 and TRBJ1-2; no clear D. From germline, CDR1 is MNHEY and CDR2 SMNVEV (reference sequence). V lost 0 bases and J lost 3, with 14 bases in between. This CDR3 comprises 16 residues. The CDR3 DNA sequence: TGTGCCAGCAGTTTATCGATCCCCGTTGGATACTATGGCTACACCTTC. It is translated as CASSLSIPVGYYGYTF.

The chain employs TRBV6-4 and TRBJ2-4, with 9 bases aligning to TRBD1. Trimming at V came to 4 bases and at J to 8 bases, leaving 3 bases not matched to a gene. From germline, CDR1 is MRHNA and CDR2 SNTAGT. The CDR3 loop spans 13 amino acids. CDR3 nucleotides: TGTGCCAGCAGTGCCGACAGGGGGGACATTCAGTACTTC. Translating gives CASSADRGDIQYF.

The chain couples TRBV5-1 to TRBJ1-4; the match to TRBD1 covers 10 bases. The CDR3 is 15 residues long. In germline, CDR1 is SGHRS, CDR2 YFSETQ. V was pared by 2 bases and J by 8 bases, with 6 bases of the junction left unmatched. The CDR3 DNA sequence: TGCGCCAGCAGCTTCTCCGGGACAGGGGTGGAAAAACTGTTTTTT. This translates into CASSFSGTGVEKLFF.

The rearrangement links TRBV9 to TRBJ1-1; D is uncertain. The CDR3 sequence is 15 residues long. The ends were cut back, 0 bases at V and 0 bases at J, with 9 bases in the middle. Germline CDR1 is SGDLS and CDR2 is YYNGEE. This chain's CDR3 is CASSVDGMVNTEAFF. The CDR3 coding sequence is TGTGCCAGCAGCGTAGATGGGATGGTGAACACTGAAGCTTTCTTT.

This clonotype was seen many times. This chain connects TRBV7-6 to TRBJ2-7; 11 bases are a match to TRBD2. The CDR3 is 14 residues long. After removal of 5 bases from V and 6 bases from J, the junction contained 6 bases not matched to a gene. Germline V CDR1 and CDR2: SGHVS, FNYEAQ. CDR3 in DNA: TGTGCCAGCAGCCTTAGCGGGGGGGCGATCGAGCAGTACTTC. It yields the protein CASSLSGGAIEQYF.

The chain links TRBV7-9 to TRBJ1-1; D is uncertain. Trimming took off 3 bases at V and 5 bases at J, with 7 bases between the two ends. The CDR3 runs to 12 residues. Per germline, CDR1 SEHNR and CDR2 FQNEAQ (reference sequence). DNA of the CDR3: TGTGCCAGCAGCTTCGACTTTACTGAAGCTTTCTTT. As protein: CASSFDFTEAFF. The whole variable domain, remainder taken from reference TRBV7-9 and TRBJ1-1, is DTGVSQNPRHKITKRGQNVTFRCDPISEHNRLYWYRQTLGQGPEFLTYFQNEAQLEKSRLLSDRFSAERPKGSFSTLEIQRTEQGDSAMYLCASSFDFTEAFFGQGTRLTVV.

V is TRBV6-6 and J is TRBJ1-2; maybe TRBD1 (5 bases). Trimming removed 6 bases from V and 4 bases from J, with 12 bases in between. The germline V gene encodes CDR1 MNHNY and CDR2 SVGAGI (reference sequence). The CDR3 runs 13 residues. The CDR3 region is CASRLDSFYGYTF. The DNA of the CDR3 is TGTGCCAGCAGACTTGACAGTTTCTATGGCTACACCTTC.

This rearrangement joins TRBV20-1 to TRBJ2-3, with 12 bases matching TRBD1. Germline lookup yields CDR1 DFQATT and CDR2 SNEGSKA (reference sequence). This CDR3 has 14 residues. The DNA of the CDR3 is TGCAATCCGGGACAGGGGGCGGCGGCAGATACGCAGTATTTT. It translates to CNPGQGAAADTQYF.

The V and J genes are TRBV20-1 and TRBJ1-3; D is possibly TRBD1 (5 bases). V was cut by 4 bases and J by 4 bases, with 14 bases left in between. CDR3 length: 14 amino acids. Germline values: CDR1 DFQATT, CDR2 SNEGSKA (reference sequence). This chain's CDR3 is CSATRGAGGNTIYF. Here the CDR3 DNA reads TGCAGTGCTACTCGAGGGGCGGGCGGAAACACCATATATTTT.

This sequence joins TRBV15 and TRBJ2-4, with D possibly matching TRBD1 (5 bases). The tail of the sequence fits TRBJ2-5 better, so the J call may be wrong. Germline CDR1 LNHNV, CDR2 YYDKDF (reference sequence). The CDR3 has 15 amino acids. For the CDR3, the DNA is TGTGCCACCAGCAAACTTTACAGGTCACAAGAGACCCAGTACTTC. Its protein is CATSKLYRSQETQYF.

The V call is TRBV7-2, the J call TRBJ1-6, with D unresolved. The V and J ends lost 2 bases and 5 bases respectively, with 13 bases between them. CDR3 length: 16 residues. Per the germline V gene, CDR1 is SGHTA and CDR2 is FQGNSA. CDR3 nucleotides: TGTGCCAGCAGCTTATATGGGGATGTCGATAATTCACCCCTCCACTTT. Translated, it gives CASSLYGDVDNSPLHF. Using reference TRBV7-2 and TRBJ1-6 for the parts outside the CDR3, the full variable domain is GAGVSQSPSNKVTEKGKDVELRCDPISGHTALYWYRQSLGQGLEFLIYFQGNSAPDKSGLPSDRFSAERTGGSVSTLTIQRTQQEDSAVYLCASSLYGDVDNSPLHFGNGTRLTVT.

This clonotype has just one count. This chain uses TRBV6-2 or TRBV6-3 with TRBJ2-1; 7 bases agree with TRBD1. The junction had 11 bases not matched to a gene; V was cut back by 0 bases and J by 6 bases. Germline loops: CDR1 MNHEY, CDR2 SVGEGT. This CDR3 contains 17 residues. The CDR3 sequence is CASSYSGPSTGSNEQFF. CDR3 nucleotide sequence: TGTGCCAGCAGTTACTCAGGTCCCTCGACAGGGAGCAATGAGCAGTTCTTC.

This clonotype showed up just once. V is TRBV6-2 or TRBV6-3 and J is TRBJ2-1; D remains ambiguous. The CDR3 length is 14 residues. The germline V gene encodes CDR1 MNHEY and CDR2 SVGEGT. Trimming removed 2 bases at V and 8 bases at J, with 13 bases between. CDR3 coding DNA: TGTGCCAGCAGTTACGAACGAGCGTCGGATGAGCAGTTCTTC. As protein: CASSYERASDEQFF.

The V call is TRBV6-1, the J call TRBJ2-1, with TRBD1 identical over 7 bases. Germline-derived CDR1 and CDR2 are MNHNS and SASEGT. The CDR3 consists of 14 residues. J was trimmed by 12 bases and V by 4 bases; bases with no gene match: 12. The CDR3 here is CASSGQGLRRGQFF. The CDR3 nucleotides read TGTGCCAGCAGTGGACAGGGTCTTCGAAGGGGGCAGTTCTTC.

This clonotype showed up just a few times. The chain uses TRBV4-2 and TRBJ2-7; a possible D gene is TRBD1 (5 bases). Trimming cost V 0 bases and J 3 bases, with 15 bases left between them. Germline V gene lookup returns CDR1 LGHNA and CDR2 YNFKEQ. The CDR3 loop spans 16 amino acids. CDR3 residues: CASSQDRDSLDYEQYF. The CDR3 DNA sequence: TGTGCCAGCAGCCAAGACCGAGACAGCCTGGACTACGAGCAGTACTTC.

The rearrangement joins TRBV7-2 to TRBJ1-5; unclear D gene. The germline gives CDR1 SGHTA, CDR2 FQGNSA. V gave up 5 bases and J gave up 7 bases, with 9 bases separating them. The CDR3 covers 12 residues. The CDR3 DNA is TGTGCCAGCAGCCCAGACTTCCAGCCCCAGCATTTT. It specifies CASSPDFQPQHF.

The J gene is TRBJ1-3, the V gene TRBV7-2; no definite D call. The CDR3 length is 18 residues. V lost 2 bases and J 4 bases, leaving 21 bases between the germline ends. Germline V gene data show CDR1 as SGHTA and CDR2 as FQGNSA. This CDR3 is CASSLRGSGLLSGNTIYF. The CDR3 nucleotides read TGTGCCAGCAGCTTAAGAGGGTCGGGTCTCCTCTCGGGAAACACCATATATTTT.

This clonotype was detected a few times. The rearrangement links TRBV19 to TRBJ2-3, with 7 bases lining up with TRBD1. Per germline, CDR1 LNHDA and CDR2 SQIVND (reference sequence). The CDR3 covers 14 residues. V lost 3 bases and J lost 3; bases outside the gene matches: 3. The CDR3 sequence is CASSIRGKTDTQYF. DNA of the CDR3: TGTGCCAGTAGTATCAGGGGGAAAACAGATACGCAGTATTTT.

This clonotype occurred a few times. The genes are TRBV11-2 and TRBJ2-5; TRBD2 agrees at 11 bases. This CDR3 region has 16 residues. The ends lost 5 bases at V and 2 bases at J; junction bases unmatched: 7. Germline CDR1 reads SGHAT; CDR2 reads FQNNGV. The CDR3 is CASSPPGLADQETQYF. CDR3 DNA: TGTGCCAGCAGCCCACCGGGACTAGCGGATCAAGAGACCCAGTACTTC.

The V and J genes are TRBV18 and TRBJ2-1; 7 bases map to TRBD2. CDR1 is KGHSH and CDR2 is LQKENI in the germline V gene. After removal of 6 bases from V and 0 bases from J, the junction contained 8 bases not matched to a gene. The CDR3 runs 16 residues. Here the CDR3 reads CASSPGRASSYNEQFF. DNA of the CDR3: TGTGCCAGCTCCCCGGGGAGGGCGAGCTCCTACAATGAGCAGTTCTTC.

This sequence joins TRBV27 and TRBJ1-2; D ambiguous. Between the trimmed V and J ends, which lost 4 bases and 6 bases, there was a span of 15 bases. Per the germline V gene, CDR1 is MNHEY and CDR2 is SMNVEV (reference sequence). The CDR3 covers 14 residues. The CDR3 nucleotides are TGTGCCAGCAGTTCTAGGACCGACTGGGATGGCTACACCTTC. This translates into CASSSRTDWDGYTF.

This clonotype was counted a few times. This rearrangement joins TRBV4-3 to TRBJ2-7; D may be TRBD1 (6 bases). Germline V CDR1 and CDR2: LGHNA, YSLEER. Trimming shortened V by 1 base and J by 4 bases, and 14 bases separated the two germline ends. This CDR3 comprises 15 residues. CDR3 in DNA: TGCGCCAGCAGCCAAGTGGCAGGGGCTGGTTACGAGCAGTACTTC. As protein: CASSQVAGAGYEQYF.

The gene calls are TRBV6-1 and TRBJ2-1, with 10 positions matching TRBD2. J gave up 6 bases and V 7 bases, and 9 bases lay outside the gene matches. Germline CDR1 MNHNS, CDR2 SASEGT. This CDR3 has 15 residues. DNA for the CDR3: TGTGCCAGCACCCGAGGGACTAGCGATATCAATGAGCAGTTCTTC. Translating gives CASTRGTSDINEQFF.

Ten or more counts support this clonotype. V usage is TRBV12-3 or TRBV12-4 and J usage is TRBJ2-5; 7 nucleotides align to TRBD1. The CDR3 length is 14 residues. Germline trimming cut 5 bases from V and 1 base from J; bases unmatched to any gene: 4. CDR3 loop: CASSRNRGQETQYF. In DNA, the CDR3 is TGTGCCAGCAGTCGAAACAGGGGCCAAGAGACCCAGTACTTC.